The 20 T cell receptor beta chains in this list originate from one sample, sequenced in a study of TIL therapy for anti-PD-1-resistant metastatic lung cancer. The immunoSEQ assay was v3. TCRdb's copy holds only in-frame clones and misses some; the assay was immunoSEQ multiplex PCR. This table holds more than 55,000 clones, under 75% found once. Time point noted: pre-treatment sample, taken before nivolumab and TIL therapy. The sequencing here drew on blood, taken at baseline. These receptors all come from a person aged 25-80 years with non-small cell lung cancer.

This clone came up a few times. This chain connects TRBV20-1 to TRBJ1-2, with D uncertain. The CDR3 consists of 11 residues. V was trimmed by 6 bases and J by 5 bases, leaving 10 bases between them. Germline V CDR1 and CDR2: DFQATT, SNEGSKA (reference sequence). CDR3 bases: TGCAGTGCCATACTAGGGTATGGCTACACCTTC. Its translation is CSAILGYGYTF.

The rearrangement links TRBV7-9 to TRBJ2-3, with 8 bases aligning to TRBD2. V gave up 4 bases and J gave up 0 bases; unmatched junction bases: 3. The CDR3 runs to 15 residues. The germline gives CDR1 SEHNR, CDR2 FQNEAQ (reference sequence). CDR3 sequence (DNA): TGTGCCAGCAGCTCCCCTAGCGGGAGCACAGATACGCAGTATTTT. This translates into CASSSPSGSTDTQYF.

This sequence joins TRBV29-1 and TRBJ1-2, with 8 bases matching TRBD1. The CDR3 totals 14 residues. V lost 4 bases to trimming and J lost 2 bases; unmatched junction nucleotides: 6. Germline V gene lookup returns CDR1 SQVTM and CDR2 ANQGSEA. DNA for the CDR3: TGCAGCGTTGGGACAGGGACGGGCAACTATGGCTACACCTTC. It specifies CSVGTGTGNYGYTF.

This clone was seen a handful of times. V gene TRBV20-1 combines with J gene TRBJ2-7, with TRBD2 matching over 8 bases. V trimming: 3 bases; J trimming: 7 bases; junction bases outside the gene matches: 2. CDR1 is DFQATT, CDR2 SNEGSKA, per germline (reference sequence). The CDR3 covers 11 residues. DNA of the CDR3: TGCAGTGCTAGCGGGAGGGGTGAGCAGTACTTC. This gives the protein CSASGRGEQYF.

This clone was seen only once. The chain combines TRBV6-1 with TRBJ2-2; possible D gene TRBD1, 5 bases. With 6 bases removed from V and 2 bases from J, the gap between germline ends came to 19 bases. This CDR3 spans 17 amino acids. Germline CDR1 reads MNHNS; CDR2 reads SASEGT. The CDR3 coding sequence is TGTGCCAGCAGAGAACCATTGGGGCTGGGTAACACCGGGGAGCTGTTTTTT. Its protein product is CASREPLGLGNTGELFF.

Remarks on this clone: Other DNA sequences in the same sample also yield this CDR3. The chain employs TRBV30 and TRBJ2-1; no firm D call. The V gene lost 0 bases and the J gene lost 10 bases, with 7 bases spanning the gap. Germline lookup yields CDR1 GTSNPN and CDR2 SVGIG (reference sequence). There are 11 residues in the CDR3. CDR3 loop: CAWSVRSEQFF. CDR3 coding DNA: TGTGCCTGGAGTGTGAGGTCAGAGCAGTTCTTC.

Here the CDR3 reads CASSLEGGQPQHF. DNA for the CDR3: TGTGCCAGCAGCTTAGAAGGGGGGCAGCCCCAGCATTTT. V usage is TRBV7-2 and J usage is TRBJ1-5, with a weak D call TRBD1 (6 bases). Per germline, CDR1 SGHTA and CDR2 FQGNSA. The V gene lost 1 base and the J gene lost 7 bases, with 8 bases spanning the gap. The CDR3 has 13 residues.

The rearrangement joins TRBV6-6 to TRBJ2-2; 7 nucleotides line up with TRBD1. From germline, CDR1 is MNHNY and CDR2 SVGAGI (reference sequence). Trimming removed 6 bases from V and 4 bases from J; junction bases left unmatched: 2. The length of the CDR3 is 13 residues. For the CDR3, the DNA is TGTGCCAGCAGGCCAGGGGGCACCGGGGAGCTGTTTTTT. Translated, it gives CASRPGGTGELFF.

CDR3 region: CASSLALGYEQYF. The DNA for the CDR3 is TGTGCCAGCAGCTTAGCTCTTGGCTACGAGCAGTACTTC. The chain joins TRBV7-2 to TRBJ2-7; D ambiguous. Germline values: CDR1 SGHTA, CDR2 FQGNSA. The CDR3 has 13 amino acids. Trimming pared 0 bases from V and 3 bases from J, leaving 6 bases between.

CDR3 residues: CASRSGVGSGELFF. The CDR3 DNA sequence: TGTGCCAGCAGGTCGGGGGTAGGGTCCGGGGAGCTGTTTTTT. V gene TRBV6-5 combines with J gene TRBJ2-2, with a tentative D call TRBD2 (6 bases). Germline CDR1 reads MNHEY; CDR2 reads SVGAGI. With 6 bases removed from V and 6 bases from J, the gap between germline ends came to 14 bases. The CDR3 contains 14 residues.

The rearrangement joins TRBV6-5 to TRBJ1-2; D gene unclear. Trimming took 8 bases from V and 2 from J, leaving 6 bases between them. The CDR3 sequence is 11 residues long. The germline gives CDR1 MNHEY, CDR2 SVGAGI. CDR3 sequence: CASGGNYGYTF. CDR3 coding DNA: TGTGCCAGCGGAGGCAACTATGGCTACACCTTC.

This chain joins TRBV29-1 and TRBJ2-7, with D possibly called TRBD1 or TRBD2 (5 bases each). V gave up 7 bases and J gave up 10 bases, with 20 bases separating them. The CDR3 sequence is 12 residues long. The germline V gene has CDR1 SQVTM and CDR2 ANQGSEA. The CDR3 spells CSAQTGTALQYF. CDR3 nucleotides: TGCAGCGCTCAGACCGGGACGGCGCTTCAGTACTTC.

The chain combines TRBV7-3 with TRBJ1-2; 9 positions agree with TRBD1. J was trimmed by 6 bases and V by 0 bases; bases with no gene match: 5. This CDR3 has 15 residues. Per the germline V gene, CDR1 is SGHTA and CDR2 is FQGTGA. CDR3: CASSLTQGAPDGYTF. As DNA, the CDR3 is TGTGCCAGCAGCTTAACACAGGGGGCGCCGGATGGCTACACCTTC. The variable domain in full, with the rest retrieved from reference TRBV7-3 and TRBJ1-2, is GAGVSQTPSNKVTEKGKYVELRCDPISGHTALYWYRQSLGQGPEFLIYFQGTGAADDSGLPNDRFFAVRPEGSVSTLKIQRTERGDSAVYLCASSLTQGAPDGYTFGSGTRLTVV.

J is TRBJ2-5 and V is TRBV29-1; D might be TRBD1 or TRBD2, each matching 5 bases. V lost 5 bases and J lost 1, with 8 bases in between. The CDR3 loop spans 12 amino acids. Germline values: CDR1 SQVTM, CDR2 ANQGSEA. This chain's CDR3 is CSVWGFQETQYF. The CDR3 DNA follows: TGCAGCGTTTGGGGGTTCCAAGAGACCCAGTACTTC.

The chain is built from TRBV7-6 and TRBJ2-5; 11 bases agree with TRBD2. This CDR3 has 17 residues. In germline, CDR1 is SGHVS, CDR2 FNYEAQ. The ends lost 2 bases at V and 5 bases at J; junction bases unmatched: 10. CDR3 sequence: CASSLPLAGAGEETQYF. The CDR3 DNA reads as TGTGCCAGCAGCTTACCACTAGCGGGGGCCGGGGAGGAGACCCAGTACTTC. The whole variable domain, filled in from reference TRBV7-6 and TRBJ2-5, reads GAGVSQSPRYKVTKRGQDVALRCDPISGHVSLYWYRQALGQGPEFLTYFNYEAQQDKSGLPNDRFSAERPEGSISTLTIQRTEQRDSAMYRCASSLPLAGAGEETQYFGPGTRLLVL.

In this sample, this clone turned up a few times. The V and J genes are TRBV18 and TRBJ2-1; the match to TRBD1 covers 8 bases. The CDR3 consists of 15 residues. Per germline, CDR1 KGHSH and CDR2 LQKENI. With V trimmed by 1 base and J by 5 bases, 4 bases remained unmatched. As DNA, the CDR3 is TGTGCCAGCTCACCACGCAGGGGGCAGAACAATGAGCAGTTCTTC. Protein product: CASSPRRGQNNEQFF. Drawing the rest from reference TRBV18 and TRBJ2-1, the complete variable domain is NAGVMQNPRHLVRRRGQEARLRCSPMKGHSHVYWYRQLPEEGLKFMVYLQKENIIDESGMPKERFSAEFPKEGPSILRIQQVVRGDSAAYFCASSPRRGQNNEQFFGPGTRLTVL.

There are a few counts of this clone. The CDR3 reads CASRTTVEAQHF. For the CDR3, the DNA is TGTGCCAGCAGGACGACGGTGGAGGCCCAGCATTTT. The V and J genes are TRBV2 and TRBJ1-5; D unclear. The CDR3 spans 12 residues. Germline V gene data show CDR1 as SNHLY and CDR2 as FYNNEI. The V end lost 6 bases, the J end lost 11 bases, and 14 bases lay between the germline ends.

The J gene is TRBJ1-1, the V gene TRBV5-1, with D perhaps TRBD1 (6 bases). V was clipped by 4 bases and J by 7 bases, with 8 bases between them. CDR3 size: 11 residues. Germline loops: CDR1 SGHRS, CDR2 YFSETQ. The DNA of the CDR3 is TGCGCCAGCAGCGGACAGTTTGAAGCTTTCTTT. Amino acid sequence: CASSGQFEAFF.

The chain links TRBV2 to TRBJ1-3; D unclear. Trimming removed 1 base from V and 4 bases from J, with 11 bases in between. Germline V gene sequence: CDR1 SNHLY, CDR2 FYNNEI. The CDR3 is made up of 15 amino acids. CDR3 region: CASSEGQVPGNTIYF. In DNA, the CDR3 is TGTGCCAGCAGTGAAGGGCAGGTCCCCGGAAACACCATATATTTT.

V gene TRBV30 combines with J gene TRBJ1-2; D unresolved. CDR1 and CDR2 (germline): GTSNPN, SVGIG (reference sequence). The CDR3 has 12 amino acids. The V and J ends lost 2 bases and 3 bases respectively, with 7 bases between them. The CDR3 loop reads CAWSWEDYGYTF. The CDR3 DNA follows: TGTGCCTGGAGTTGGGAAGACTATGGCTACACCTTC. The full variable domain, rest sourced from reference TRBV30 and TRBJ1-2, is SQTIHQWPATLVQPVGSPLSLECTVEGTSNPNLYWYRQAAGRGLQLLFYSVGIGQISSEVPQNLSASRPQDRQFILSSKKLLLSDSGFYLCAWSWEDYGYTFGSGTRLTVV.